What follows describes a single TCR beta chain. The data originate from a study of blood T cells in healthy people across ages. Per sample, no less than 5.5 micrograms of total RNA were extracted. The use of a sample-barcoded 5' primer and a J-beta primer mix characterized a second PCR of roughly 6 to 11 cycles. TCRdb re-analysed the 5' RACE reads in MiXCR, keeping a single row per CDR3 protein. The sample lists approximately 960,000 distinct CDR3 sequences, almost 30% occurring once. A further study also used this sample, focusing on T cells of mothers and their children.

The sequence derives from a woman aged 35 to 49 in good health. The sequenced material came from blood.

The CDR3 loop is CASSVVRASNTGELFF. In DNA form, the CDR3 reads TGTGCCAGCAGCGTAGTGCGGGCCTCGAACACCGGGGAGCTGTTTTTT. The chain recombines TRBV9 with TRBJ2-2; possible D gene TRBD2, 5 bases. Between the trimmed V and J ends, which lost 0 bases and 0 bases, there was a span of 9 bases. CDR3 length: 16 residues. Germline assignment: CDR1 SGDLS and CDR2 YYNGEE.